This TCR beta chain appears in the sequencing data of a study of patients and donors after allogeneic stem cell transplantation. CDR1 is SGHRS and CDR2 is YFSETQ in the germline V gene. This CDR3 has 16 amino acids. V dropped 0 bases and J dropped 0 bases, with 12 bases sitting between them. One entry per CDR3 protein, called by TCRdb with MiXCR from the RT-PCR reads. This table holds 70,000 or so distinct CDR3 sequences, 26% found once. The TCR was taken from a human donor who was either an allogeneic HSCT recipient or a stem cell or donor lymphocyte infusion donor (not recorded which). It is not recorded whose cells these are; they may come from a transplant donor. The sequencing sample was made of blood, either unsorted or a sorted T cell fraction (not recorded which). The chain links TRBV5-1 to TRBJ1-1; no firm D call. CDR3 nucleotides: TGCGCCAGCAGCTTGGGGAGAGTCTTCATGAACACTGAAGCTTTCTTT. Translation gives CASSLGRVFMNTEAFF.